These T cell receptor beta chains were read from a single sample in a study of cytomegalovirus exposure and HLA in healthy donors. Data came from immunoSEQ multiplex PCR; TCRdb stores just in-frame clones and leaves some out. The sample's table shows more than 25,000 clones. The sample was PBMCs. The receptors stem from a man aged 30-40 years in good health and CMV-seronegative. CDR3s include the opening cysteine and the closing phenylalanine or tryptophan. The D gene is left open where the match is weak.

d_gene | j_gene | v_gene | CDR3aa | CDR3nt
TRBD2 | TRBJ2-2 | TRBV9 | CASSAFGRGVTGELFF | TGTGCCAGCAGCGCCTTCGGGCGGGGGGTAACCGGGGAGCTGTTTTTT
NA | TRBJ1-2 | TRBV19 | CASKRSGSYGYTF | TGTGCCAGTAAACGGTCGGGTTCCTATGGCTACACCTTC
NA | TRBJ2-3 | TRBV14 | CASSPQGFGDTQYF | TGTGCCAGCAGCCCACAGGGTTTTGGAGATACGCAGTATTTT
TRBD1 | TRBJ2-7 | TRBV30 | CASRRQGSYEQYF | TGTGCCTCGAGGCGACAGGGCTCCTACGAGCAGTACTTC
TRBD1 | TRBJ1-5 | TRBV19 | CASRWTGSNQPQHF | TGTGCCAGCAGATGGACAGGTAGCAATCAGCCCCAGCATTTT
TRBD2 | TRBJ2-7 | TRBV11-2 | CASSLVPGLASEQYF | TGTGCCAGCAGCTTAGTCCCAGGACTAGCGTCCGAGCAGTACTTC
TRBD1 | TRBJ2-3 | TRBV6-4 | CASSTGGEDTQYF | TGTGCCAGCAGTACAGGGGGCGAGGATACGCAGTATTTT
NA | TRBJ1-1 | TRBV6-1 | CASSEAGRGGAEAFF | TGTGCCAGCAGTGAAGCGGGGAGGGGAGGGGCTGAAGCTTTCTTT
NA | TRBJ2-3 | TRBV18 | CASSPKLVFADTQYF | TGTGCCAGCTCACCAAAGCTTGTCTTCGCAGATACGCAGTATTTT
NA | TRBJ1-2 | TRBV6-1 | CASPRREVNYGYTF | TGTGCCAGCCCCCGCCGGGAGGTCAACTATGGCTACACCTTC
TRBD1 | TRBJ2-5 | TRBV6-6 | CASSYSTGQGGETQYF | TGTGCCAGCAGTTACTCCACCGGACAGGGAGGCGAGACCCAGTACTTC